The clone carrying this TCR beta chain occurred once. This entry belongs to a study of cytomegalovirus exposure and HLA in healthy donors. Trimming took 5 bases from V and 4 from J; bases not matched to a gene: 7. This CDR3 region has 15 residues. Germline V gene data show CDR1 as LGHNT and CDR2 as FRNRAP. The PCR contained 60 Vbeta and 13 Jbeta primers. Sequencing used immunoSEQ multiplex PCR; TCRdb keeps in-frame clones, though not all of them. The data show approximately 180,000 clones, around 80% seen once. This receptor was identified in a woman aged 40-49 years in good health and CMV-seronegative. The chain joins TRBV12-5 to TRBJ1-3; TRBD1 matches 8 bases. Material for sequencing was PBMCs. CDR3 nucleotide sequence: TGTGCTAGTGGTCCCTGGACAGGGTTGGGAAACACCATATATTTT. Encoded protein: CASGPWTGLGNTIYF. Full variable domain (outside the CDR3, taken from reference TRBV12-5 and TRBJ1-3): DARVTQTPRHKVTEMGQEVTMRCQPILGHNTVFWYRQTMMQGLELLAYFRNRAPLDDSGMPKDRFSAEMPDATLATLKIQPSEPRDSAVYFCASGPWTGLGNTIYFGEGSWLTVV.